These 32 T cell receptor beta chains were sequenced from one sample in a study of T cells after yellow fever vaccination. TCRdb recomputed calls from the 5' RACE reads with MiXCR, one row per CDR3 protein. The sample carries some 500,000 distinct CDR3 sequences, 13% recorded once. The specimen was PBMCs, collected on the day of the yellow fever booster vaccination. The receptors were sampled from a man aged 30-40 years who received the YFV17D yellow fever vaccine.

The chain carries TRBV19 and TRBJ1-5; 8 bases line up with TRBD1. The CDR3 spans 15 residues. CDR1 and CDR2 (germline): LNHDA, SQIVND (reference sequence). V shed 5 bases, J shed 2 bases, and the junction held 5 bases outside the gene matches. CDR3 region: CASSPDRGGNQPQHF. As DNA, the CDR3 is TGTGCCAGTAGTCCTGACAGGGGCGGCAATCAGCCCCAGCATTTT.

The chain is built from TRBV2 and TRBJ2-7; a weak D match, TRBD2 (5 bases). The CDR3 has 14 amino acids. Germline V gene lookup returns CDR1 SNHLY and CDR2 FYNNEI. The V gene lost 5 bases and the J gene lost 7 bases, with 18 bases spanning the gap. CDR3 bases: TGTGCCAGCAGTCGGGATCCCTCCTACGGGGAGCAGTACTTC. It specifies CASSRDPSYGEQYF.

This clonotype occurred many times. V is TRBV5-1 and J is TRBJ1-5, with 7 bases that match TRBD1. This CDR3 comprises 14 residues. The germline V gene encodes CDR1 SGHRS and CDR2 YFSETQ. After removal of 2 bases from V and 5 bases from J, the junction contained 4 bases not matched to a gene. CDR3: CASSLTGEHQPQHF. The CDR3 coding sequence is TGCGCCAGCAGCTTAACAGGGGAGCATCAGCCCCAGCATTTT.

The V and J genes are TRBV5-5 and TRBJ2-2; weak D call: TRBD1 (6 bases). Germline assignment: CDR1 SGHKS and CDR2 YYEKEE (reference sequence). The CDR3 totals 13 residues. Trimming removed 4 bases from V and 7 bases from J, with 11 bases in between. The CDR3 sequence: CASSQEGGGELFF. The CDR3 DNA follows: TGTGCCAGCAGCCAGGAAGGGGGCGGGGAGCTGTTTTTT.

This clonotype was detected a few times. The chain employs TRBV10-3 and TRBJ2-1; D remains ambiguous. The CDR3 extends over 14 amino acids. Germline V gene sequence: CDR1 ENHRY, CDR2 SYGVKD. Between the trimmed V and J ends, which lost 11 bases and 2 bases, there was a span of 16 bases. The chain's CDR3 is CASTPRPAYNEQFF. CDR3 nucleotide sequence: TGTGCCTCCACTCCGCGGCCTGCCTACAATGAGCAGTTCTTC.

This clonotype appeared a few times. This chain links TRBV24-1 with TRBJ2-7; D possibly matches TRBD1 or TRBD2 (5 bases each). With 4 bases removed from V and 5 bases from J, the gap between germline ends came to 17 bases. CDR1 is KGHDR and CDR2 is SFDVKD in the germline V gene. CDR3 length equals 15 residues. The CDR3: CATSDSGRPSHEQYF. DNA of the CDR3: TGTGCCACCAGTGACTCGGGACGGCCGAGCCACGAGCAGTACTTC.

This clonotype came up a few times. This rearrangement joins TRBV20-1 to TRBJ1-1; D unresolved. This CDR3 region has 14 residues. The V gene lost 3 bases and the J gene lost 1 base, with 12 bases spanning the gap. CDR1 is DFQATT and CDR2 is SNEGSKA in the germline V gene (reference sequence). The CDR3, as DNA: TGCAGTGCTAGCCCGGTGTCTAAGAACACTGAAGCTTTCTTT. It encodes CSASPVSKNTEAFF.

The rearrangement uses TRBV25-1 and TRBJ2-3, with D uncertain. Germline V lookup: CDR1 MGHDK, CDR2 SYGVNS. The CDR3 runs 14 residues. Trimming stripped 5 bases from V and 6 bases from J, with 15 bases between. The CDR3 DNA sequence: TGTGCCAGCAGTCAGCCAGGAATGGTCGATACGCAGTATTTT. Translation gives CASSQPGMVDTQYF.

This clonotype was detected a few times. This chain connects TRBV9 to TRBJ2-1, with 7 bases matching TRBD2. With 0 bases clipped from V and 7 bases from J, the junction kept 7 bases outside the gene matches. Germline V gene sequence: CDR1 SGDLS, CDR2 YYNGEE. There are 15 residues in the CDR3. The CDR3: CASSVDGRPGNEQFF. The CDR3 DNA reads as TGTGCCAGCAGCGTAGACGGGAGGCCCGGGAATGAGCAGTTCTTC.

This clonotype was counted ten times or more. V and J are TRBV20-1 and TRBJ1-5; maybe TRBD1 (6 bases). Trimming took off 4 bases at V and 5 bases at J, with 15 bases between the two ends. The germline CDR1 and CDR2 sequences are DFQATT and SNEGSKA (reference sequence). The CDR3 spans 14 residues. The CDR3: CSATDRGADQPQHF. For the CDR3, the DNA is TGCAGTGCTACTGACCGGGGGGCGGATCAGCCCCAGCATTTT.

This chain links TRBV5-1 with TRBJ2-7; 7 bases match TRBD2. The CDR3 consists of 15 residues. Losses at the gene ends were 0 bases for V and 2 bases for J; bases not matched to a gene: 5. Germline CDR1 and CDR2: SGHRS and YFSETQ. For the CDR3, the DNA is TGCGCCAGCAGCTTGGTTCTGGGGGGGGCCTACGAGCAGTACTTC. Residues: CASSLVLGGAYEQYF.

The table lists this clonotype with many counts. This chain joins TRBV7-2 and TRBJ2-1; 13 nucleotides match TRBD2. The germline V gene encodes CDR1 SGHTA and CDR2 FQGNSA. The length of the CDR3 is 16 residues. With 5 bases clipped from V and 8 bases from J, the junction kept 9 bases outside the gene matches. This CDR3 reads CASSPWTSGSRYEQFF. In DNA, the CDR3 is TGTGCCAGCAGCCCCTGGACTAGCGGGAGTCGGTATGAGCAGTTCTTC.

Concerning this clonotype itself: An end of the junction does not agree with germline; a read error may underlie this. J is TRBJ2-7 and V is TRBV29-1, with D hard to call. CDR1 SQVTM and CDR2 ANQGSEA come from the germline V gene. This CDR3 is built from 11 residues. The CDR3 nucleotides read TGCGGCGTTGGAAGTTTCTACGAGCAGTACTTC. It codes for CGVGSFYEQYF.

This clonotype came up a few times. The chain couples TRBV15 to TRBJ2-7, with no clear D. The germline V and J ends were trimmed by 2 bases and 0 bases, with 11 bases remaining between them. Germline V gives CDR1 LNHNV, CDR2 YYDKDF (reference sequence). This CDR3 is 15 amino acids long. The CDR3 here is CATSRYGGDSYEQYF. CDR3 sequence (DNA): TGTGCCACCAGCAGATATGGTGGTGACTCCTACGAGCAGTACTTC. The entire variable domain, with the rest obtained from reference TRBV15 and TRBJ2-7, is as follows: DAMVIQNPRYQVTQFGKPVTLSCSQTLNHNVMYWYQQKSSQAPKLLFHYYDKDFNNEADTPDNFQSRRPNTSFCFLDIRSPGLGDTAMYLCATSRYGGDSYEQYFGPGTRLTVT.

The chain is built from TRBV9 and TRBJ2-1; 10 bases are shared with TRBD2. The CDR3 length is 15 residues. V gave up 0 bases and J gave up 6 bases; unmatched junction bases: 3. The germline V gene encodes CDR1 SGDLS and CDR2 YYNGEE. The CDR3 coding sequence is TGTGCCAGCAGCGTAGGGTCTAGCGGGGGCAATGAGCAGTTCTTC. Amino acids: CASSVGSSGGNEQFF.

This clonotype was seen only a few times. The V gene is TRBV5-1, the J gene TRBJ2-5; tentatively, D is TRBD2 (6 bases). The CDR3 loop spans 14 amino acids. The V gene lost 5 bases and the J gene lost 4 bases, with 15 bases spanning the gap. Germline-derived CDR1 and CDR2 are SGHRS and YFSETQ. The CDR3 is CASSGGRRTETQYF. The CDR3 DNA sequence: TGCGCCAGCAGTGGAGGGAGAAGAACAGAGACCCAGTACTTC.

The chain links TRBV23-1 to TRBJ2-7; 8 bases agree with TRBD2. TRBV23-1 is treated as an ORF (open reading frame) with a function not yet certain. Trimming removed 4 bases from V and 4 bases from J; junction bases left unmatched: 15. The CDR3 is 17 residues long. The CDR3 spells CASSLRTFASGWYEQYF. The CDR3 region has the DNA TGCGCCAGCAGTCTAAGGACATTCGCTAGCGGGTGGTACGAGCAGTACTTC.

The chain has TRBV4-3 and TRBJ2-5; unclear D gene. The CDR3 is 14 residues long. Germline V gives CDR1 LGHNA, CDR2 YSLEER. V was shortened by 0 bases and J by 0 bases, with 5 bases between the two germline ends. CDR3 in DNA: TGCGCCAGCAGCCAAGATCTAGACCAAGAGACCCAGTACTTC. It encodes CASSQDLDQETQYF.

This clonotype was seen a handful of times. V and J are TRBV12-3 or TRBV12-4 and TRBJ2-3; no clear D. Trimming removed 3 bases at V and 4 bases at J, with 11 bases between. The CDR3 runs to 14 residues. The CDR3 nucleotides are TGTGCCAGCAGTTTCGGTTCGCTGGCAGATACGCAGTATTTT. It is translated as CASSFGSLADTQYF.

The chain recombines TRBV3-1 with TRBJ1-6, with 8 bases identical to TRBD1. The CDR3 spans 16 residues. V trimming: 1 base; J trimming: 6 bases; junction bases outside the gene matches: 5. Germline CDR1 and CDR2: LGHDT and YNNKEL (reference sequence). This CDR3 is CASSQVSRGLNSPLHF. The CDR3 region has the DNA TGTGCCAGCAGCCAAGTCTCCAGGGGGCTTAATTCACCCCTCCACTTT.

J is TRBJ2-5 and V is TRBV29-1; TRBD2 is a possible D gene (6 bases). The CDR3 consists of 14 residues. Germline V gives CDR1 SQVTM, CDR2 ANQGSEA. The V end was cut by 3 bases, the J end by 1 base, with 12 bases between. The CDR3 is CSVDRGNGQETQYF. In nucleotides, the CDR3 is TGCAGCGTTGATCGCGGGAATGGCCAAGAGACCCAGTACTTC.

A few counts support this clonotype. In DNA, the CDR3 is TGTGCCAGCAGCTTAACCCCCCTAGACGAGCAGTACTTC. It specifies CASSLTPLDEQYF. V gene TRBV7-9 combines with J gene TRBJ2-7; D remains unclear. Germline CDR1 SEHNR, CDR2 FQNEAQ (reference sequence). The CDR3 sequence is 13 residues long. Trimming stripped 2 bases from V and 5 bases from J, with 10 bases between.

V usage is TRBV5-1 and J usage is TRBJ1-2; 8 bases fit TRBD1. Germline-derived CDR1 and CDR2 are SGHRS and YFSETQ. The CDR3 loop spans 13 amino acids. After removal of 5 bases from V and 3 bases from J, the junction contained 3 bases not matched to a gene. The CDR3 loop is CASSQGQDYGYTF. The CDR3 nucleotides are TGCGCCAGCAGTCAGGGACAGGACTATGGCTACACCTTC. Drawing the rest from reference TRBV5-1 and TRBJ1-2, the complete variable domain is KAGVTQTPRYLIKTRGQQVTLSCSPISGHRSVSWYQQTPGQGLQFLFEYFSETQRNKGNFPGRFSGRQFSNSRSEMNVSTLELGDSALYLCASSQGQDYGYTFGSGTRLTVV.

The chain uses TRBV4-3 and TRBJ2-3; 12 bases line up with TRBD1. The CDR3 covers 16 residues. Germline assignment: CDR1 LGHNA and CDR2 YSLEER. Losses at the gene ends were 0 bases for V and 11 bases for J; bases not matched to a gene: 9. Here the CDR3 reads CASSQDSGTGGIGQYF. CDR3 coding DNA: TGCGCCAGCAGCCAAGATAGTGGGACAGGGGGCATTGGGCAGTATTTT.

This clonotype has only a few counts. This sequence joins TRBV20-1 and TRBJ1-2, with TRBD1 as a possible D gene (5 bases). The CDR3 sequence is 13 residues long. Germline values: CDR1 DFQATT, CDR2 SNEGSKA (reference sequence). DNA for the CDR3: TGCAGCGCTTCAGCGGGGGTACGCTATGGCTACACCTTC. Protein product: CSASAGVRYGYTF.

This clonotype was counted at least ten times. V is TRBV5-1 and J is TRBJ1-1, with D perhaps TRBD1 (5 bases). V gave up 4 bases and J gave up 5 bases, with 15 bases separating them. The CDR3 runs 14 residues. Per the germline V gene, CDR1 is SGHRS and CDR2 is YFSETQ. CDR3: CASSIPGLGTEAFF. The CDR3 DNA reads as TGCGCCAGCAGCATACCAGGGTTAGGGACTGAAGCTTTCTTT.

The chain recombines TRBV19 with TRBJ2-1, with a possible D match to TRBD1 (5 bases). V was clipped by 3 bases and J by 4 bases, with 13 bases between them. The CDR3 has 15 amino acids. CDR1 is LNHDA, CDR2 SQIVND, per germline (reference sequence). The CDR3 sequence: CASSIVRQGYNEQFF. As DNA, the CDR3 is TGTGCCAGTAGTATTGTGAGGCAGGGTTACAATGAGCAGTTCTTC.

The J gene is TRBJ2-2, the V gene TRBV5-1; tentatively, D is TRBD1 (6 bases). Trimming cost V 2 bases and J 6 bases, with 20 bases left between them. This CDR3 contains 17 residues. Germline CDR1 reads SGHRS; CDR2 reads YFSETQ. The CDR3 region has the DNA TGCGCCAGCAGCTTAGCAAATTACAGGGTCGGGGCCGGGGAGCTGTTTTTT. Its translation: CASSLANYRVGAGELFF.

The gene calls are TRBV29-1 and TRBJ1-1; D remains ambiguous. Germline V CDR1 and CDR2: SQVTM, ANQGSEA. The CDR3 has 16 amino acids. CDR3 loop: CSAHNGGRRTDTEAFF. CDR3 nucleotide sequence: TGCAGTGCACATAATGGTGGACGGCGGACGGACACTGAAGCTTTCTTT.

This clonotype was found a few times. The chain employs TRBV6-5 and TRBJ2-5; TRBD1 agrees at 9 bases. Germline CDR1 is MNHEY and CDR2 is SVGAGI. The trim removed 0 bases at V and 6 bases at J, leaving 5 bases unmatched. The CDR3 length is 15 residues. CDR3 amino acids: CASSYSVGTGKTQYF. The CDR3 coding sequence is TGTGCCAGCAGTTACTCTGTCGGGACAGGGAAGACCCAGTACTTC.

There are a few counts of this clonotype. The gene calls are TRBV4-3 and TRBJ2-2; no clear D. Trimming stripped 0 bases from V and 5 bases from J, with 7 bases between. Germline V gives CDR1 LGHNA, CDR2 YSLEER. The CDR3 sequence is 14 residues long. This chain's CDR3 is CASSQEGWTGELFF. The CDR3 DNA is TGCGCCAGCAGCCAAGAAGGCTGGACCGGGGAGCTGTTTTTT.

This clonotype has a handful of counts. V usage is TRBV30 and J usage is TRBJ2-1; D may be TRBD1 (5 bases). Germline CDR1 and CDR2: GTSNPN and SVGIG (reference sequence). CDR3 size: 14 residues. Trimming pared 3 bases from V and 6 bases from J, leaving 15 bases between. In nucleotides, the CDR3 is TGTGCCTGGAGAGTCATCAAAGGGGCCAATGAGCAGTTCTTC. Protein product: CAWRVIKGANEQFF.